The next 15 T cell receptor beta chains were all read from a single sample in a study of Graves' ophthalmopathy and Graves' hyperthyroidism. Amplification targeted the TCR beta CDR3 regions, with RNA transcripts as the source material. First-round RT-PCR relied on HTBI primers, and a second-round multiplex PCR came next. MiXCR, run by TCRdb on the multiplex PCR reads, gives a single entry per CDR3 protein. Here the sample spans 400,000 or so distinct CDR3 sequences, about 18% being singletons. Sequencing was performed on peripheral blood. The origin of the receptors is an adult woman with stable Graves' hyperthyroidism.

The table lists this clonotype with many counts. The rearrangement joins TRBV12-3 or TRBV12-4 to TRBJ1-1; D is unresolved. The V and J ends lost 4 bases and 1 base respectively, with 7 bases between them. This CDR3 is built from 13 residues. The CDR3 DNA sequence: TGTGCCAGCAGTTCACTGCCGAACACTGAAGCTTTCTTT. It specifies CASSSLPNTEAFF.

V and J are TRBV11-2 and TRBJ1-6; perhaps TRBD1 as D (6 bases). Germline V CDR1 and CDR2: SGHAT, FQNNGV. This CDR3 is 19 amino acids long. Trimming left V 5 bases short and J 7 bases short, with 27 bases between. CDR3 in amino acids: CASSRRQVHSLKTNSPLHF. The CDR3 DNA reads TGTGCCAGCAGCCGGAGACAGGTTCACTCCCTTAAAACCAATTCACCCCTCCACTTT.

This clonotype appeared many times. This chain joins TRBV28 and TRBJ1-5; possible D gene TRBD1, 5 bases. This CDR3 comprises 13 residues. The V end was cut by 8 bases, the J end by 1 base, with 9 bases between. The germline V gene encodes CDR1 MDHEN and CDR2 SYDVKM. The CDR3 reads CASGARSNQPQHF. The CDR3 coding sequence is TGTGCCAGCGGGGCGCGGAGCAATCAGCCCCAGCATTTT. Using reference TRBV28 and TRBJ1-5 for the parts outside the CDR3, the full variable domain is DVKVTQSSRYLVKRTGEKVFLECVQDMDHENMFWYRQDPGLGLRLIYFSYDVKMKEKGDIPEGYSVSREKKERFSLILESASTNQTSMYLCASGARSNQPQHFGDGTRLSIL.

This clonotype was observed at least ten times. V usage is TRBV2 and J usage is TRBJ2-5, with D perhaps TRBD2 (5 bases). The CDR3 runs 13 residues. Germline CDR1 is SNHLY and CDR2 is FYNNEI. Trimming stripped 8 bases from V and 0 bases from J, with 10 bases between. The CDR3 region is CASVRGNQETQYF. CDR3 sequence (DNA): TGTGCCAGCGTCCGGGGAAACCAAGAGACCCAGTACTTC.

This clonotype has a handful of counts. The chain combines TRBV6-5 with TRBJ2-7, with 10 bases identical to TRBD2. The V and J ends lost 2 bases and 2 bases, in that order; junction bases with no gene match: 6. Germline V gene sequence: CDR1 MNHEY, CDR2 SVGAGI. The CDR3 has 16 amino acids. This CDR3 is CASSYPQAGGPYEQYF. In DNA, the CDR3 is TGTGCCAGCAGTTACCCACAAGCGGGAGGGCCCTACGAGCAGTACTTC.

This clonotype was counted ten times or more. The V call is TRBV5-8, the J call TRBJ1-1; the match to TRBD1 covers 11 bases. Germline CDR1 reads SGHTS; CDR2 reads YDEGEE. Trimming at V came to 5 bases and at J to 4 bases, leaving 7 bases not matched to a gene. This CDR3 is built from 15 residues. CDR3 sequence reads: CASRDRGLVVTEAFF. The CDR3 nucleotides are TGTGCCAGCAGGGACAGGGGGCTTGTAGTCACTGAAGCTTTCTTT.

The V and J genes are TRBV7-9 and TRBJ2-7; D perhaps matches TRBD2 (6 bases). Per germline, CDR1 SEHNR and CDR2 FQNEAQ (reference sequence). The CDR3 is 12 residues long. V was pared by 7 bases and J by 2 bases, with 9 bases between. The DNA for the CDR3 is TGTGCCAGCATGGGCGGGACCTACGAGCAGTACTTC. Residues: CASMGGTYEQYF.

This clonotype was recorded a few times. The CDR3 spells CASSVEHGTYEQYF. In DNA, the CDR3 is TGTGCCAGCAGCGTAGAACATGGAACCTACGAGCAGTACTTC. The chain is built from TRBV9 and TRBJ2-7, with D unclear. This CDR3 is built from 14 residues. V gave up 0 bases and J gave up 2 bases, with 9 bases separating them. Germline CDR1 SGDLS, CDR2 YYNGEE.

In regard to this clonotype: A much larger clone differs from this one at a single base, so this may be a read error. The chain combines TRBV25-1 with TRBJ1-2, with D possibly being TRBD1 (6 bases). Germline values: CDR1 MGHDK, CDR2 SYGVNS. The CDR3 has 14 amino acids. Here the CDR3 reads CVSSENRVGNGYTF. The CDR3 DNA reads TGTGTCAGCAGTGAGAACAGGGTCGGGAATGGCTACACCTTC.

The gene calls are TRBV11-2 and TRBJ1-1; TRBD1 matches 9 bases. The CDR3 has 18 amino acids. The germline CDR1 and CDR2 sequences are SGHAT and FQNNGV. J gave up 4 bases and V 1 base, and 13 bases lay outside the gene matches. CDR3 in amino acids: CASSLVSSGKGQGTEAFF. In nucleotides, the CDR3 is TGTGCCAGCAGCTTAGTTTCTTCCGGGAAGGGACAGGGCACTGAAGCTTTCTTT.

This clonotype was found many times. In nucleotides, the CDR3 is TGCAGTGCTAGACCCGGGACAGGGAACACTGAAGCTTTCTTT. Amino acids: CSARPGTGNTEAFF. V usage is TRBV20-1 and J usage is TRBJ1-1; 8 nucleotides align to TRBD1. With 2 bases clipped from V and 1 base from J, the junction kept 3 bases outside the gene matches. CDR1 and CDR2 from the germline V gene are DFQATT and SNEGSKA (reference sequence). The CDR3 has 14 residues.

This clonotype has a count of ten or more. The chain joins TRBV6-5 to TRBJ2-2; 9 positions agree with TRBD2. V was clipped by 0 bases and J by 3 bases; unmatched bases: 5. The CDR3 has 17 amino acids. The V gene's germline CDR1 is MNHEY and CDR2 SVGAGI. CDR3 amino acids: CASSYSGGRVDTGELFF. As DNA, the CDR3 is TGTGCCAGCAGTTACTCGGGCGGGAGGGTGGACACCGGGGAGCTGTTTTTT.

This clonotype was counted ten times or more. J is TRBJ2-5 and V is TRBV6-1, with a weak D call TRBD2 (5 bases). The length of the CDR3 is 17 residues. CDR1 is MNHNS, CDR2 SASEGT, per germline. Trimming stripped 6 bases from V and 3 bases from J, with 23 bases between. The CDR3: CASSLDPFRLAKETQYF. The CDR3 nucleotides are TGTGCCAGCAGCCTAGACCCATTCCGTCTAGCAAAAGAGACCCAGTACTTC.

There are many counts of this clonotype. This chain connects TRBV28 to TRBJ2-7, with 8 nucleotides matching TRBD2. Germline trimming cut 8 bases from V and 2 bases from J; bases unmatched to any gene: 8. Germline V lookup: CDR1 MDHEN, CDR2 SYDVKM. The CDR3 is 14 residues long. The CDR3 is CASGEAGAPYEQYF. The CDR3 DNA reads TGTGCCAGCGGCGAAGCGGGAGCCCCCTACGAGCAGTACTTC.

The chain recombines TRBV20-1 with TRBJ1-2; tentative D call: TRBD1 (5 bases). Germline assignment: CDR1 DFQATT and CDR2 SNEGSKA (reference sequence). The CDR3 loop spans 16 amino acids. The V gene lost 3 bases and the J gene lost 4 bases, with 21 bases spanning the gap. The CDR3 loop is CSASLPVRAPLYGYTF. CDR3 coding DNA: TGCAGTGCTAGCCTCCCCGTCAGGGCCCCCCTCTATGGCTACACCTTC.